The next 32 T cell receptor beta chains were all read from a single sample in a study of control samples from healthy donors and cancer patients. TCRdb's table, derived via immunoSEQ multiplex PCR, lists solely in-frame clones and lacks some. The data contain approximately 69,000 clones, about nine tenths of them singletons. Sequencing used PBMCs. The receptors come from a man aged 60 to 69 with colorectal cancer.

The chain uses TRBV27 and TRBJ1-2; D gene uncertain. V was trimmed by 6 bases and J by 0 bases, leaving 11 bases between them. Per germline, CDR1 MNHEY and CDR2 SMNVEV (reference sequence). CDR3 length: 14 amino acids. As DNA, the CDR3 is TGTGCCAGCAGCTTGGACCGAGCTAACTATGGCTACACCTTC. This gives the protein CASSLDRANYGYTF.

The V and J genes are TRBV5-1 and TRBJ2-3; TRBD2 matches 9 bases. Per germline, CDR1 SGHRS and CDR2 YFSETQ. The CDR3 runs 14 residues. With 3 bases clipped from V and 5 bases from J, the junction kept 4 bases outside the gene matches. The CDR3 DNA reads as TGCGCCAGCAGCTCCGGACTAGCGCTAGATACGCAGTATTTT. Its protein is CASSSGLALDTQYF.

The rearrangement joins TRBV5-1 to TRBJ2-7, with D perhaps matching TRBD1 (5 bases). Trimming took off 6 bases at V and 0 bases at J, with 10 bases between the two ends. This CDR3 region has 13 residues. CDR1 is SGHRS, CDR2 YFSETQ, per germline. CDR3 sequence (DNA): TGCGCCAGCATGGACATAGGCTCCTACGAGCAGTACTTC. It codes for CASMDIGSYEQYF.

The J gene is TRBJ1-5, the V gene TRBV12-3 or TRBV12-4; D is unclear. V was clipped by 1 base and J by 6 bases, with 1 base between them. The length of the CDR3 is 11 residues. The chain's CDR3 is CASSLGQPQHF. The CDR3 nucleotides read TGTGCCAGCAGTTTAGGTCAGCCCCAGCATTTT.

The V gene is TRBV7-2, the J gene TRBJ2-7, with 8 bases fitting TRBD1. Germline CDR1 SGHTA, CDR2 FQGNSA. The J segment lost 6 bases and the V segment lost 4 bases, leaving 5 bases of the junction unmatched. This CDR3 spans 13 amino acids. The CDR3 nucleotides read TGTGCCAGCAGCTGGGACAGGACCTCCGAGCAGTACTTC. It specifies CASSWDRTSEQYF.

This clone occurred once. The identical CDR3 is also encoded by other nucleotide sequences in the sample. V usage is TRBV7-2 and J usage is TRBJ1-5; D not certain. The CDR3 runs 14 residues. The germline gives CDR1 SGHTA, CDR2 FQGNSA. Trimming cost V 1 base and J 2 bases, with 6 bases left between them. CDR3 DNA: TGTGCCAGCAGCTTAGACATGGGCAATCAGCCCCAGCATTTT. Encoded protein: CASSLDMGNQPQHF.

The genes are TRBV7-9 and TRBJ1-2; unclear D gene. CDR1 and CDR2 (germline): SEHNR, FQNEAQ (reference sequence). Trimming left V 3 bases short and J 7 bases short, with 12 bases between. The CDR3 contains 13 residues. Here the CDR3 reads CASSFPEGRGYTF. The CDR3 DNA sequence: TGTGCCAGCAGCTTCCCCGAAGGACGTGGCTACACCTTC. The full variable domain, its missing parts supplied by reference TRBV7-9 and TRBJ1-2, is DTGVSQNPRHKITKRGQNVTFRCDPISEHNRLYWYRQTLGQGPEFLTYFQNEAQLEKSRLLSDRFSAERPKGSFSTLEIQRTEQGDSAMYLCASSFPEGRGYTFGSGTRLTVV.

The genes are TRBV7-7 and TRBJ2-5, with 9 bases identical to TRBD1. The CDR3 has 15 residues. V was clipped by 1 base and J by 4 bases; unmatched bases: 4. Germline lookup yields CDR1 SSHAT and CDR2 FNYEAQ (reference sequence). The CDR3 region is CASSLGGTGLETQYF. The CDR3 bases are TGTGCCAGCAGCTTAGGGGGGACAGGGTTAGAGACCCAGTACTTC.

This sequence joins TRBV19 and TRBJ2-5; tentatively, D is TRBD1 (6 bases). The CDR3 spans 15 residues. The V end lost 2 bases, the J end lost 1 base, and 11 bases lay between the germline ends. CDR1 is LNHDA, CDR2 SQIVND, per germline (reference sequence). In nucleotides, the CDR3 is TGTGCCAGTAGTATAAAGGGGACACGCCAAGAGACCCAGTACTTC. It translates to CASSIKGTRQETQYF.

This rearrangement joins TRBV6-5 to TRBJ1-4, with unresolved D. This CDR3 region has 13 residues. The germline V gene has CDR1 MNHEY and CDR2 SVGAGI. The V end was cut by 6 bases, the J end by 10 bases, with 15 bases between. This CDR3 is CASSETGSRKLFF. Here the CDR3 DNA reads TGTGCCAGCAGCGAGACGGGGAGTAGAAAACTGTTTTTT.

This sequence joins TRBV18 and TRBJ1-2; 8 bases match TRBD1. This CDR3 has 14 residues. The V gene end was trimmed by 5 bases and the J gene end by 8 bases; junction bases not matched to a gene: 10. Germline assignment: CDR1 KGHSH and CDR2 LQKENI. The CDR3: CASSTSQGAGGYTF. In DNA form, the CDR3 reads TGTGCCAGCTCAACTTCGCAGGGGGCTGGCGGCTACACCTTC.

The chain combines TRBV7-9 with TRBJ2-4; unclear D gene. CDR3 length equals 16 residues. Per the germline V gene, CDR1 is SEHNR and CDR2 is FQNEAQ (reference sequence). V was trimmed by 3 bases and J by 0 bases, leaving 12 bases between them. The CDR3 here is CASSFLTIGAKNIQYF. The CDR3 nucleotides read TGTGCCAGCAGCTTTTTGACGATAGGAGCCAAAAACATTCAGTACTTC.

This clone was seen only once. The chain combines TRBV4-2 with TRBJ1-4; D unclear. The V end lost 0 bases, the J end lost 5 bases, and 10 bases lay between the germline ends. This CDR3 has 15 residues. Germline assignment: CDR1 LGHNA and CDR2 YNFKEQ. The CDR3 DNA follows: TGTGCCAGCAGCCAAGAAGGCGGCAGAAATGAAAAACTGTTTTTT. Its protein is CASSQEGGRNEKLFF.

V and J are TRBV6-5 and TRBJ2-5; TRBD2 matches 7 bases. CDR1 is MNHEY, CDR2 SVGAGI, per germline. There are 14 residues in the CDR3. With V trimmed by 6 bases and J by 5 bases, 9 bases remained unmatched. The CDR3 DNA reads TGTGCCAGCAGGCGAGGACTAGATGCCGAGACCCAGTACTTC. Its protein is CASRRGLDAETQYF.

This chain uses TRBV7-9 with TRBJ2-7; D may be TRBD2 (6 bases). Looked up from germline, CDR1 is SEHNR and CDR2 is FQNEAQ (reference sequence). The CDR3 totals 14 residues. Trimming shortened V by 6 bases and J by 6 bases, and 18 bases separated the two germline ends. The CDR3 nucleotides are TGTGCCAGCAGACCTCCGGGAGCAGAGGGCGAGCAGTACTTC. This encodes CASRPPGAEGEQYF.

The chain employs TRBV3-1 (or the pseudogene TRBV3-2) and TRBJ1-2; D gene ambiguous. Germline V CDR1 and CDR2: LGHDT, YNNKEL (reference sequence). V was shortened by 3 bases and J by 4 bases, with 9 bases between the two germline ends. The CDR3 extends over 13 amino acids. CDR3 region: CASSQPTSYGYTF. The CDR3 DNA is TGTGCCAGCAGCCAGCCTACATCCTATGGCTACACCTTC.

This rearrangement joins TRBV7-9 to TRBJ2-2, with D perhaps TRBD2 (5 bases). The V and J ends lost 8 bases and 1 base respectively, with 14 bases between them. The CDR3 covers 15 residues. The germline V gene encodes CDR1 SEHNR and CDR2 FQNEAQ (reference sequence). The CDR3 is CASLGGGVNTGELFF. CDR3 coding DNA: TGTGCCAGCCTCGGAGGCGGCGTGAACACCGGGGAGCTGTTTTTT.

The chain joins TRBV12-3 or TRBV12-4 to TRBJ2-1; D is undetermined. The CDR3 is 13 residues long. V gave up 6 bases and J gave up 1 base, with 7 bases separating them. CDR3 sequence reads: CASSRISYNEQFF. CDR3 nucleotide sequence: TGTGCCAGCAGCCGGATTTCCTACAATGAGCAGTTCTTC.

In DNA form, the CDR3 reads TGTGCCAGCAGCTTAGGGGATGGCCTGTTCTTC. This gives the protein CASSLGDGLFF. The rearrangement joins TRBV7-9 to TRBJ2-1; D is undetermined. The CDR3 is made up of 11 amino acids. The V end lost 1 base, the J end lost 15 bases, and 10 bases lay between the germline ends. CDR1 and CDR2 (germline): SEHNR, FQNEAQ (reference sequence).

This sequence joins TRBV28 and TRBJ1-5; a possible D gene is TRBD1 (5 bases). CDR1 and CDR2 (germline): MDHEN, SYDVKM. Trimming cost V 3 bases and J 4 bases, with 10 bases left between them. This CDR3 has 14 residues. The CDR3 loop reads CASSFQGLNQPQHF. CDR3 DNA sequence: TGTGCCAGCAGTTTCCAGGGTCTAAATCAGCCCCAGCATTTT.

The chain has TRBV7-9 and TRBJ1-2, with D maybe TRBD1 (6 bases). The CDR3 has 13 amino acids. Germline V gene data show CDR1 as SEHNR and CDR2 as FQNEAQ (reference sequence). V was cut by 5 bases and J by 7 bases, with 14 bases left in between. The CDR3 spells CASSPEWGAGYTF. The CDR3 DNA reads TGTGCCAGCAGCCCCGAATGGGGGGCTGGCTACACCTTC.

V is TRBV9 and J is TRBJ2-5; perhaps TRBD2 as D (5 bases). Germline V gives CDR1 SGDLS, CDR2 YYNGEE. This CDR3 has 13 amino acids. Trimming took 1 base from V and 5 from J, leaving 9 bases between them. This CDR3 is CASSVRGAETQYF. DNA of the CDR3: TGTGCCAGCAGCGTACGGGGTGCGGAGACCCAGTACTTC.

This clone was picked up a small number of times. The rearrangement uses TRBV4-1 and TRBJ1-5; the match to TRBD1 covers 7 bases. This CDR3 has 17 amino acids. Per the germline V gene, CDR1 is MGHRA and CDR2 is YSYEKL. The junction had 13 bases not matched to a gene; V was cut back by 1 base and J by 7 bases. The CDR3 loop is CASSQGYDRAHWQPQHF. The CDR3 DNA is TGCGCCAGCAGCCAAGGCTACGACAGGGCTCACTGGCAGCCCCAGCATTTT.

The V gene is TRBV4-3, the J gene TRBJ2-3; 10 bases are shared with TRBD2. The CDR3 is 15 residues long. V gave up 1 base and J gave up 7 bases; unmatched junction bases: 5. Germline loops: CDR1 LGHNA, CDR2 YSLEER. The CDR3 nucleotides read TGCGCCAGCAGCCAAGCCAGCGGGGGGGCAAATACGCAGTATTTT. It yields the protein CASSQASGGANTQYF.

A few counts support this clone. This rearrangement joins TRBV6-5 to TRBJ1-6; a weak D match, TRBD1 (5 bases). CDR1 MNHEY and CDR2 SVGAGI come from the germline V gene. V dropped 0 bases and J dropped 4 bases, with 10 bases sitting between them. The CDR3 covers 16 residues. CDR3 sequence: CASSYSGTPYNSPLHF. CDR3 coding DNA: TGTGCCAGCAGTTACTCGGGGACCCCTTATAATTCACCCCTCCACTTT.

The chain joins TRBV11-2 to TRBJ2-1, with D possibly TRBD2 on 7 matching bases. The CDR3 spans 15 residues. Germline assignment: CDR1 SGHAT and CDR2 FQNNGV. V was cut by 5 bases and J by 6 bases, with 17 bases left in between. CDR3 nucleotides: TGTGCCAGCAGCCTAGGGGACGGGGGGCTCAATGAGCAGTTCTTC. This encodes CASSLGDGGLNEQFF.

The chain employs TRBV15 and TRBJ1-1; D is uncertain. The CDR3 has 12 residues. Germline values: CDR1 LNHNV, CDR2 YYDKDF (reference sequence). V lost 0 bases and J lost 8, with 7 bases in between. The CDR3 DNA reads TGTGCCACCAGCAGAGATGAACGAGAAGCTTTCTTT. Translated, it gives CATSRDEREAFF. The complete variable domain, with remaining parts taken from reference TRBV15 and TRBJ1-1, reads DAMVIQNPRYQVTQFGKPVTLSCSQTLNHNVMYWYQQKSSQAPKLLFHYYDKDFNNEADTPDNFQSRRPNTSFCFLDIRSPGLGDTAMYLCATSRDEREAFFGQGTRLTVV.

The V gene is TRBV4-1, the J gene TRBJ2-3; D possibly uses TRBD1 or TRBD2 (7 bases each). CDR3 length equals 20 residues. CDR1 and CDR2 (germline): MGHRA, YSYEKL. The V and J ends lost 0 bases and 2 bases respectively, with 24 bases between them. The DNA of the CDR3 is TGCGCCAGCAGCCAAGAAAGGGGGCAGGGAGCGGGGCGATACACAGATACGCAGTATTTT. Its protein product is CASSQERGQGAGRYTDTQYF.

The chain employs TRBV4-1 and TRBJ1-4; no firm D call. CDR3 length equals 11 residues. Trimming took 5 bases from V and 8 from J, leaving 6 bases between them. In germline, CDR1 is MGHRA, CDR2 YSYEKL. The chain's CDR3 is CASSVGEKLFF. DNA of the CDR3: TGCGCCAGCAGCGTAGGGGAAAAACTGTTTTTT.

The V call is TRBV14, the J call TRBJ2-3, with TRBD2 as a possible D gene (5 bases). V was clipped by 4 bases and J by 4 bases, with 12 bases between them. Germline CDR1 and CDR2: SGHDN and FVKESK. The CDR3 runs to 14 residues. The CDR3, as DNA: TGTGCCAGCAGCCTCAGAGGGTCGGCAGATACGCAGTATTTT. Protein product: CASSLRGSADTQYF.

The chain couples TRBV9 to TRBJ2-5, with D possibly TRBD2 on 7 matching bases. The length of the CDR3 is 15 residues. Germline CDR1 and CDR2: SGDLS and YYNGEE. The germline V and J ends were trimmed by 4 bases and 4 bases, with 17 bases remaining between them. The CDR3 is CASSPIGGGGETQYF. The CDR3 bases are TGTGCCAGCAGCCCGATAGGGGGGGGCGGAGAGACCCAGTACTTC.

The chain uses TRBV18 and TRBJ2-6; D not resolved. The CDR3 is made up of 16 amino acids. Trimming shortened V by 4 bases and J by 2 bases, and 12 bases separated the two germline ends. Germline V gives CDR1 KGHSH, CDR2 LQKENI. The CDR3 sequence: CASSQVGFPGANVLTF. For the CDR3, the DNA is TGTGCCAGCTCACAAGTGGGGTTTCCTGGGGCCAACGTCCTGACTTTC.